The 5 T cell receptor beta chains below all came from one sample that was sequenced in a study of response to subunit inactivated influenza vaccine. TCRdb reprocessed the RT-PCR reads via MiXCR and lists one record per CDR3 protein. The data hold under 850,000 distinct CDR3 sequences, with around a sixth observed a single time. The sequencing here drew on PBMCs from blood, taken around 5 days after vaccination. All receptors derive from a man aged 50-60 years who received an inactivated influenza vaccine.

This clonotype was detected a few times. The DNA for the CDR3 is TGCGCCAGCAGCCAAGATTGGGGGGGCGTTCAGTACTTC. It encodes CASSQDWGGVQYF. The chain has TRBV4-3 and TRBJ2-4, with a tentative D call TRBD2 (7 bases). Germline V CDR1 and CDR2: LGHNA, YSLEER. Trimming removed 0 bases at V and 11 bases at J, with 11 bases between. The CDR3 spans 13 residues.

The chain joins TRBV20-1 to TRBJ2-1; 7 positions match TRBD1. Germline CDR1 DFQATT, CDR2 SNEGSKA (reference sequence). The CDR3 consists of 13 residues. J lost 12 bases, V lost 3 bases, and 11 bases had no gene match. DNA for the CDR3: TGCAGTGCTAGCAACCCCTACGACAGGGCGCAGTTCTTC. Translating it yields CSASNPYDRAQFF.

This clonotype showed up many times. V and J are TRBV7-2 and TRBJ1-6, with 9 bases that match TRBD1. The V gene's germline CDR1 is SGHTA and CDR2 FQGNSA. The CDR3 loop spans 17 amino acids. V lost 5 bases to trimming and J lost 2 bases; unmatched junction nucleotides: 7. The CDR3 DNA is TGTGCCAGCAGCGAGGACAGGGGCCACCCCTATAATTCACCCCTCCACTTT. Translation: CASSEDRGHPYNSPLHF.

CDR3 loop: CASSQELVQPQHF. CDR3 in DNA: TGTGCCAGCAGCCAAGAGCTCGTTCAGCCCCAGCATTTT. The gene calls are TRBV3-1 and TRBJ1-5; no clear D. Germline lookup yields CDR1 LGHDT and CDR2 YNNKEL (reference sequence). The length of the CDR3 is 13 residues. Trimming shortened V by 0 bases and J by 6 bases, and 6 bases separated the two germline ends.

The sample holds a few counts of this clonotype. V usage is TRBV7-9 and J usage is TRBJ2-5; perhaps TRBD1 as D (6 bases). Trimming stripped 2 bases from V and 5 bases from J, with 15 bases between. The CDR3 runs to 15 residues. In germline, CDR1 is SEHNR, CDR2 FQNEAQ (reference sequence). In nucleotides, the CDR3 is TGTGCCAGCAGCTTATACGCAGGGGTGGACGAGACCCAGTACTTC. Protein product: CASSLYAGVDETQYF. Supplemented by reference TRBV7-9 and TRBJ2-5, the full variable domain reads DTGVSQNPRHKITKRGQNVTFRCDPISEHNRLYWYRQTLGQGPEFLTYFQNEAQLEKSRLLSDRFSAERPKGSFSTLEIQRTEQGDSAMYLCASSLYAGVDETQYFGPGTRLLVL.